This record looks at one T cell receptor (beta chain) sequence and its context. As yet, its antigen is unknown. As for treatment: some 20 received Ad26.COV2.S at low or high dose, single or two shots; about five received placebo; per-sample allocation not given. Each sample was drawn 63 days after the first injection (of vaccine or placebo). What was given as vaccine was an Ad26 vector encoding Wuhan-strain SARS-CoV-2 spike. This sample was taken from a study of Ad26.COV2.S vaccination and SARS-CoV-2 variants. Study-level background: Ad26.COV2.S, an intramuscular injection, was given once or twice 56 days apart. Whole-study results and caveats: Recipients of either vaccine or placebo displayed similar breadth of non-spike TCRs.

Only in-frame clones appear in the TCRdb table, and some are missing; sequencing was by immunoSEQ multiplex PCR. The sample shows 300,000 to 450,000 clones, 70% to 90% of them seen only once. CDR3 length: 10 residues. CDR1 and CDR2 (germline): DFQATT, SNEGSKA (reference sequence). The V gene end was trimmed by 5 bases and the J gene end by 11 bases; junction bases not matched to a gene: 3. Specimen: peripheral blood, collected in a trial of Ad26.COV2.S vaccine versus placebo. The clonotype originates from a person between 18 and 59 years old who received the Ad26.COV2.S COVID-19 vaccine or a placebo. The chain combines TRBV20-1 with TRBJ2-1, with 7 bases matching TRBD2. The CDR3 sequence is CSALREKQFF. CDR3 DNA: TGCAGTGCTTTGCGGGAGAAGCAGTTCTTC.